Below are 14 T cell receptor beta chains sequenced from a single sample in a study of blood T cell repertoires in COVID-19. Sequencing used immunoSEQ multiplex PCR; TCRdb keeps in-frame clones, though not all of them. The sample lists over 200,000 clones; over 75% were seen once. Sample: peripheral blood. These receptors came from a man aged 40-49 years with active or convalescent COVID-19.

This clone came up a few times. This chain links TRBV3-1 (or the pseudogene TRBV3-2) with TRBJ2-3; 7 bases align to TRBD2. CDR1 is LGHDT and CDR2 is YNNKEL in the germline V gene (reference sequence). The CDR3 sequence is 14 residues long. V shed 4 bases, J shed 5 bases, and the junction held 6 bases outside the gene matches. CDR3 sequence: CASSRSGKRDTQYF. The CDR3 DNA sequence: TGTGCCAGCAGCCGAAGCGGGAAACGAGATACGCAGTATTTT.

The chain uses TRBV6-2 or TRBV6-3 and TRBJ1-5; 9 bases fit TRBD1. J gave up 2 bases and V 2 bases, and 7 bases lay outside the gene matches. The CDR3 has 17 amino acids. Germline CDR1 MNHEY, CDR2 SVGEGT. As DNA, the CDR3 is TGTGCCAGCAGTTACGGGGACAGGGACGATGGCAATCAGCCCCAGCATTTT. It specifies CASSYGDRDDGNQPQHF.

The chain uses TRBV19 and TRBJ1-2; maybe TRBD1 (6 bases). Trimming took off 5 bases at V and 4 bases at J, with 17 bases between the two ends. The CDR3 sequence is 15 residues long. Per the germline V gene, CDR1 is LNHDA and CDR2 is SQIVND (reference sequence). CDR3 bases: TGTGCCAGTAGTTTGAGGGGGTCCCGGGGCTATGGCTACACCTTC. It encodes CASSLRGSRGYGYTF.

The CDR3 coding sequence is TGTGCCAGCAGCCCCGATAGAGTTTTCTCTGGCAATCAGCCCCAGCATTTT. Translation gives CASSPDRVFSGNQPQHF. The gene calls are TRBV28 and TRBJ1-5; D remains unclear. Trimming removed 6 bases at V and 2 bases at J, with 20 bases between. The germline gives CDR1 MDHEN, CDR2 SYDVKM. The CDR3 sequence is 17 residues long.

This clone has only one observation. The chain has TRBV10-3 and TRBJ2-7, with D uncertain. The CDR3 runs 11 residues. Trimming took 3 bases from V and 4 from J, leaving 4 bases between them. Germline assignment: CDR1 ENHRY and CDR2 SYGVKD. This chain's CDR3 is CAISEQYEQYF. CDR3 coding DNA: TGTGCCATCAGTGAACAGTACGAGCAGTACTTC.

The rearrangement uses TRBV9 and TRBJ2-7, with 8 bases matching TRBD1. CDR3 length equals 12 residues. V lost 4 bases and J lost 5; bases outside the gene matches: 2. Germline loops: CDR1 SGDLS, CDR2 YYNGEE. As DNA, the CDR3 is TGTGCCAGCAGCCCGACAGGGGACGAGCAGTACTTC. This translates into CASSPTGDEQYF. Full variable domain (rest looked up from reference TRBV9 and TRBJ2-7): DSGVTQTPKHLITATGQRVTLRCSPRSGDLSVYWYQQSLDQGLQFLIQYYNGEERAKGNILERFSAQQFPDLHSELNLSSLELGDSALYFCASSPTGDEQYFGPGTRLTVT.

This chain connects TRBV27 to TRBJ1-2; 8 positions match TRBD1. The CDR3 spans 13 residues. From germline, CDR1 is MNHEY and CDR2 SMNVEV (reference sequence). Losses at the gene ends were 6 bases for V and 8 bases for J; bases not matched to a gene: 8. CDR3 nucleotides: TGTGCCAGCAGGGACAGGGATTTACAAGGCTACACCTTC. It specifies CASRDRDLQGYTF.

The chain has TRBV2 and TRBJ2-3, with TRBD2 identical over 10 bases. The germline V gene has CDR1 SNHLY and CDR2 FYNNEI. The CDR3 totals 14 residues. Germline trimming cut 8 bases from V and 3 bases from J; bases unmatched to any gene: 5. This CDR3 is CASLVAGGTDTQYF. In DNA, the CDR3 is TGTGCCAGCTTAGTAGCGGGAGGAACAGATACGCAGTATTTT. Full variable domain (remainder filled in from reference TRBV2 and TRBJ2-3): EPEVTQTPSHQVTQMGQEVILRCVPISNHLYFYWYRQILGQKVEFLVSFYNNEISEKSEIFDDQFSVERPDGSNFTLKIRSTKLEDSAMYFCASLVAGGTDTQYFGPGTRLTVL.

This clone was picked up one time. The chain carries TRBV3-1 (or the pseudogene TRBV3-2) and TRBJ2-3; 14 bases map to TRBD2. CDR3 size: 18 residues. Trimming at V came to 5 bases and at J to 1 base, leaving 8 bases not matched to a gene. Germline CDR1 is LGHDT and CDR2 is YNNKEL (reference sequence). The CDR3 DNA sequence: TGTGCCAGCAGCTCGGGACTAGCGGGAGATGGGCGCACAGATACGCAGTATTTT. Protein sequence: CASSSGLAGDGRTDTQYF.

The rearrangement links TRBV19 to TRBJ1-5; D gene ambiguous. V dropped 2 bases and J dropped 4 bases, with 6 bases sitting between them. Germline CDR1 reads LNHDA; CDR2 reads SQIVND (reference sequence). This CDR3 is built from 13 residues. The chain's CDR3 is CASSITVNQPQHF. For the CDR3, the DNA is TGTGCCAGTAGTATAACGGTAAATCAGCCCCAGCATTTT.

The chain is built from TRBV28 and TRBJ1-4, with D possibly matching TRBD1 (6 bases). The germline gives CDR1 MDHEN, CDR2 SYDVKM. Trimming stripped 5 bases from V and 4 bases from J, with 14 bases between. This CDR3 has 15 amino acids. CDR3 DNA: TGTGCCAGCAGTCCTGGGGGCACGGGTAATGAAAAACTGTTTTTT. Residues: CASSPGGTGNEKLFF.

The rearrangement links TRBV19 to TRBJ2-3, with a tentative D call TRBD1 (5 bases). The CDR3 runs 12 residues. Trimming removed 3 bases at V and 5 bases at J, with 6 bases between. Germline assignment: CDR1 LNHDA and CDR2 SQIVND (reference sequence). CDR3 protein: CASSIQGDTQYF. Here the CDR3 DNA reads TGTGCCAGTAGTATCCAGGGAGATACGCAGTATTTT.

The chain employs TRBV19 and TRBJ2-3; D uncertain. Between the trimmed V and J ends, which lost 3 bases and 2 bases, there was a span of 9 bases. The V gene's germline CDR1 is LNHDA and CDR2 SQIVND (reference sequence). This CDR3 contains 14 residues. The CDR3 sequence: CASSIGLYTDTQYF. The DNA of the CDR3 is TGTGCCAGTAGTATTGGGCTGTACACAGATACGCAGTATTTT.

The rearrangement links TRBV9 to TRBJ2-3; weak D call: TRBD1 (5 bases). The length of the CDR3 is 14 residues. CDR1 is SGDLS and CDR2 is YYNGEE in the germline V gene. V was clipped by 0 bases and J by 1 base, with 6 bases between them. Here the CDR3 reads CASSVGRGTDTQYF. CDR3 in DNA: TGTGCCAGCAGCGTAGGCAGGGGCACAGATACGCAGTATTTT.